These T cell receptor beta chains were read from a single sample in a study of T-cell memory formation after mild COVID-19. Each CDR3 protein gets one entry after TCRdb re-called the 5' RACE reads with MiXCR. Of approximately 150,000 distinct CDR3 sequences listed, over 10% are singletons. Sample: PBMCs or a T cell subset sorted from them (not recorded which). Receptor source: a man younger than 35 who had mild COVID-19 (a few samples of this study predate the infection). Cell type and time point are not known. Both conserved end residues are part of each CDR3. The D gene is left open where the match is weak. Clone size is not always given. Where it is, it says once, few, many or a class for expanded clones.

d_call	v_call	j_call	clone_size	cdr3_nt	cdr3_aa
.	TRBV20-1	TRBJ1-2	few	TGCAGTGCTAGACGTACTGGAATCTCCTATGGCTACACCTTC	CSARRTGISYGYTF
TRBD1	TRBV29-1	TRBJ1-4	few	TGCAGCGTTGAAGTTTGGGGACAGCGCGGGGAAAAACTGTTTTTT	CSVEVWGQRGEKLFF
.	TRBV7-8	TRBJ1-1	few	TGTGCCAGCAGCTTAGTTTCAGGTGGGGACACTGAAGCTTTCTTT	CASSLVSGGDTEAFF
TRBD2	TRBV5-1	TRBJ2-3	.	TGCGCCAGCAGCTCGGGACTAGCGGGCACAGATACGCAGTATTTT	CASSSGLAGTDTQYF
TRBD1	TRBV5-1	TRBJ2-7	many	TGCGCCAGCAGCTTGTTCTCCTCGCCCACAGGGGTCGAGCAGTACTTC	CASSLFSSPTGVEQYF
.	TRBV4-3	TRBJ2-3	few	TGCGCCAGCAGCCAAGATGGAATAGAGGATACGCAGTATTTT	CASSQDGIEDTQYF
TRBD1	TRBV20-1	TRBJ2-5	few	TGCAGTGCCCGACAGGGATCAAGAGAGACCCAGTACTTC	CSARQGSRETQYF
.	TRBV4-2	TRBJ1-1	.	TGTGCCAGCAGCCGCACCGCCTCAGGGACCGCGGGTGAAGCTTTCTTT	CASSRTASGTAGEAFF
TRBD1	TRBV3-1	TRBJ1-1	few	TGTGCCAGCAGCCAGGGGACAGGGAATTGGGGAAAGAACACTGAAGCTTTCTTT	CASSQGTGNWGKNTEAFF
.	TRBV19	TRBJ1-1	.	TGTGCCAGTCAGTATACAATGAACACTGAAGCTTTCTTT	CASQYTMNTEAFF
TRBD1	TRBV7-3	TRBJ1-1	few	TGTGCCAGCAGCTTACAGGGGGACACTGAAGCTTTCTTT	CASSLQGDTEAFF
TRBD1	TRBV5-6	TRBJ1-6	many	TGTGCCAGCAGCCGGTACGGGACAGGCGAATCACCCCTCCACTTT	CASSRYGTGESPLHF
.	TRBV20-1	TRBJ1-4	.	TGCAGTGCTGGTACAGCTTCTAATGAAAAACTGTTTTTT	CSAGTASNEKLFF
.	TRBV5-1	TRBJ1-1	few	TGCGCCAGCAGCTCCCCGGAGGGCCCCAGGACTGAAGCTTTCTTT	CASSSPEGPRTEAFF
.	TRBV15	TRBJ2-5	few	TGTGCCACCAGCAACCGGGCCACATCCTTGGAGACCCAGTACTTC	CATSNRATSLETQYF
.	TRBV12-3/TRBV12-4	TRBJ1-1	few	TGTGCCAGCAGCCGGGACTGGACTGAAGCTTTCTTT	CASSRDWTEAFF
.	TRBV5-6	TRBJ2-7	.	TGTGCCAGCAGCTTCTTTCAGCTCTACGAGCAGTACTTC	CASSFFQLYEQYF
.	TRBV5-1	TRBJ1-5	few	TGCGCCAGCAGCTTAGAGGGTCGTAGCAATCAGCCCCAGCATTTT	CASSLEGRSNQPQHF
.	TRBV9	TRBJ2-2	.	TGTGCCAGCAGCGTAAGTCTTGGCTACTCGAACACCGGGGAGCTGTTTTTT	CASSVSLGYSNTGELFF
.	TRBV6-1	TRBJ1-2	few	TGTGCCAGCAGTGAACAGGGTGCCTATGGCTACACCTTC	CASSEQGAYGYTF
.	TRBV9	TRBJ2-5	.	TGTGCCAGCAGCCAGCTTGCAGGGACCCAAGAGACCCAGTACTTC	CASSQLAGTQETQYF
.	TRBV4-2	TRBJ2-6	few	TGTGCCAGCAGCCAAGATCCCCGGCGGTCTGGGGCCAACGTCCTGACTTTC	CASSQDPRRSGANVLTF
TRBD1	TRBV12-5	TRBJ1-2	few	TGTGCTAGTGGTTTGGTACTAAACAGGGGCAACCTTAACTATGGCTACACCTTC	CASGLVLNRGNLNYGYTF
TRBD1	TRBV7-2	TRBJ2-3	few	TGTGCCAGCAGCTTAAACAGGGGGGCAGATACGCAGTATTTT	CASSLNRGADTQYF
TRBD1	TRBV20-1	TRBJ1-1	.	TGCAGTGCTTACCGGGACAGGCTGAACACTGAAGCTTTCTTT	CSAYRDRLNTEAFF
TRBD2	TRBV12-3/TRBV12-4	TRBJ2-5	.	TGTGCCAGCAGAGACTGGACTAGCGAGGCAGAGACCCAGTACTTC	CASRDWTSEAETQYF
TRBD2	TRBV7-3	TRBJ2-1	many	TGTGCCAGCAGCTTACGAGCGGGGGACCTCTACAATGAGCAGTTCTTC	CASSLRAGDLYNEQFF
.	TRBV19	TRBJ1-3	few	TGTGCCAGTAACCCCAGGAAGACACAACCTGGAAACACCATATATTTT	CASNPRKTQPGNTIYF
.	TRBV4-1	TRBJ1-5	.	TGCGCCAGCAGCCACCCAGGGGAAGGGCGTAGTCAGCCCCAGCATTTT	CASSHPGEGRSQPQHF
.	TRBV6-2/TRBV6-3	TRBJ1-5	few	TGTGCCAGCAGTTACTCGAGTCTGGGAAAGCCTAGCAATCAGCCCCAGCATTTT	CASSYSSLGKPSNQPQHF
.	TRBV9	TRBJ2-7	.	TGTGCCAGCAGCGTAGATAGCCTGCGCGCCGAGCAGTACTTC	CASSVDSLRAEQYF
.	TRBV5-6	TRBJ1-6	few	TGTGCCAGCAGAGCCGGGACGGACTCTTCACCCCTCCACTTT	CASRAGTDSSPLHF